The 11 T cell receptor beta chains presented below share a single source sample, sequenced in a study of metastatic and nonmetastatic thyroid tumors. Every patient underwent thyroid surgery untreated. TCRdb re-called clones via MiXCR from the PCR reads. This sample has approximately 41,000 clones, with 20% to 25% found just once. Sequenced input: tumor tissue. The receptors come from a female donor with papillary thyroid cancer or a benign thyroid nodule (not recorded which). Some clones in this sample may be carry-over from other donors' samples.

This clone turned up a few times. The chain couples TRBV2 to TRBJ1-2; tentatively, D is TRBD1 (5 bases). With 4 bases removed from V and 8 bases from J, the gap between germline ends came to 11 bases. Germline V gene sequence: CDR1 SNHLY, CDR2 FYNNEI. This CDR3 is built from 12 residues. This chain's CDR3 is CASSVEGRGYTF. The CDR3 region has the DNA TGTGCCAGCAGTGTTGAGGGGAGAGGCTACACCTTC.

The table lists this clone with many counts. This chain joins TRBV5-4 and TRBJ2-5; 9 nucleotides line up with TRBD2. CDR3 length equals 15 residues. The V gene end was trimmed by 4 bases and the J gene end by 5 bases; junction bases not matched to a gene: 9. Germline loops: CDR1 SGHNT, CDR2 YYREEE (reference sequence). The CDR3 region has the DNA TGTGCCAGCAGCGAACCGGGACTAGCCCTGGAGACCCAGTACTTC. Residues: CASSEPGLALETQYF.

A few counts support this clone. This chain joins TRBV28 and TRBJ1-1; D is unresolved. The CDR3 sequence is 13 residues long. CDR1 and CDR2 (germline): MDHEN, SYDVKM. The V end was cut by 6 bases, the J end by 4 bases, with 12 bases between. The CDR3 DNA reads as TGTGCCAGCAGAGGGAGGTCTAGCACTGAAGCTTTCTTT. Its protein is CASRGRSSTEAFF.

This chain connects TRBV2 to TRBJ2-7; possibly TRBD2 for D (7 bases). V gave up 8 bases and J gave up 4 bases, with 21 bases separating them. This CDR3 has 15 residues. Germline loops: CDR1 SNHLY, CDR2 FYNNEI. This CDR3 is CASGGAGVGQYEQYF. The CDR3 DNA reads TGTGCCAGCGGGGGGGCGGGAGTTGGACAGTACGAGCAGTACTTC.

This clone was recorded at least ten times. V usage is TRBV7-6 and J usage is TRBJ1-6; 7 bases agree with TRBD1. The germline V gene encodes CDR1 SGHVS and CDR2 FNYEAQ. The CDR3 sequence is 17 residues long. The J segment lost 3 bases and the V segment lost 5 bases, leaving 10 bases of the junction unmatched. The CDR3 DNA follows: TGTGCCAGCAGCCCCGGGCCGGGACAGAACTATAATTCACCCCTCCACTTT. Its translation is CASSPGPGQNYNSPLHF.

The chain joins TRBV5-1 to TRBJ2-3; no definite D call. The germline V and J ends were trimmed by 0 bases and 3 bases, with 11 bases remaining between them. Per the germline V gene, CDR1 is SGHRS and CDR2 is YFSETQ. CDR3 length equals 15 residues. CDR3 sequence reads: CASSLAPRVTDTQYF. CDR3 nucleotides: TGCGCCAGCAGCTTGGCACCCCGTGTTACAGATACGCAGTATTTT. Supplemented by reference TRBV5-1 and TRBJ2-3, the full variable domain reads KAGVTQTPRYLIKTRGQQVTLSCSPISGHRSVSWYQQTPGQGLQFLFEYFSETQRNKGNFPGRFSGRQFSNSRSEMNVSTLELGDSALYLCASSLAPRVTDTQYFGPGTRLTVL.

This clone came up a few times. The chain is built from TRBV6-5 and TRBJ1-3; no definite D call. Trimming stripped 0 bases from V and 6 bases from J, with 12 bases between. The germline V gene has CDR1 MNHEY and CDR2 SVGAGI. This CDR3 region has 15 residues. CDR3 residues: CASSYSSSAVNTIYF. CDR3 DNA sequence: TGTGCCAGCAGTTACTCGTCGAGTGCTGTAAACACCATATATTTT.

This clone is medium-sized (0.01 to 0.1%) within its sample. This rearrangement joins TRBV6-2 or TRBV6-3 to TRBJ2-5; D is unresolved. The CDR3 has 13 amino acids. The germline V and J ends were trimmed by 6 bases and 1 base, with 9 bases remaining between them. Germline CDR1 and CDR2: MNHEY and SVGEGT. The CDR3 nucleotides read TGTGCCAGCAGCCGGACGCGCCAAGAGACCCAGTACTTC. It specifies CASSRTRQETQYF.

This clone was observed at least ten times. The chain combines TRBV6-2 or TRBV6-3 with TRBJ1-2, with TRBD1 matching over 12 bases. Germline V gives CDR1 MNHEY, CDR2 SVGEGT. The CDR3 is made up of 14 amino acids. The trim removed 10 bases at V and 3 bases at J, leaving 6 bases unmatched. This CDR3 reads CATRDRGRDYGYTF. The CDR3 DNA is TGTGCCACCAGGGACAGGGGGCGCGACTATGGCTACACCTTC.

There are a few counts of this clone. The chain combines TRBV20-1 with TRBJ2-7, with 9 nucleotides matching TRBD1. The CDR3 has 15 residues. After removal of 1 base from V and 4 bases from J, the junction contained 8 bases not matched to a gene. CDR1 and CDR2 (germline): DFQATT, SNEGSKA (reference sequence). CDR3 DNA: TGCAGTGCTAGAGCAACCGGGACAGGGCAATACGAGCAGTACTTC. Encoded protein: CSARATGTGQYEQYF.

This clone was detected many times. V usage is TRBV6-1 and J usage is TRBJ1-1, with a possible D match to TRBD1 (6 bases). Germline-derived CDR1 and CDR2 are MNHNS and SASEGT. This CDR3 contains 15 residues. Trimming shortened V by 8 bases and J by 2 bases, and 18 bases separated the two germline ends. The CDR3 DNA sequence: TGTGCCAGCTTAGGTCTTTCACAGGGTAACACTGAAGCTTTCTTT. Residues: CASLGLSQGNTEAFF.